The 6 T cell receptor beta chains listed next were all sequenced from one sample in a study of blood T cells in healthy people across ages (dated by TCRdb to between 2015 and 2016). Receptor amplification or capture employed 5' RACE. Sequenced using an Illumina HiSeq 2500. A second PCR of about 7 to 12 cycles was run with a J-beta primer mix and a sample-barcoded 5' primer. TCRdb reanalyzed the raw reads on its own, using fastp at Q25 for trimming and MiXCR for clone calling, and kept in-frame beta chains. A single entry per CDR3 protein holds the most common genes and DNA from its merged rows. Recorded for this sample are some 1.5 million distinct CDR3 sequences; 35% to 45% of them occurred a single time. The top ten clones comprise over 3.5% of the sample. Material: blood. Receptors were obtained from a young woman in good health.

A note on this clonotype: The conserved phenylalanine or tryptophan normally closing the CDR3 is absent here, so this likely arose from a read error. The J gene is TRBJ2-2, the V gene TRBV3-1, with TRBD2 as a possible D gene (5 bases). The CDR3 contains 15 residues. Trimming removed 2 bases at V and 5 bases at J, with 12 bases between. From germline, CDR1 is LGHDT and CDR2 YNNKEL (reference sequence). The CDR3 nucleotides read TGTGCCAGCAGCCAACTCGGGGTGGGGACCGGGGAGCTGTTTTCT. It yields the protein CASSQLGVGTGELFS.

The genes are TRBV3-1 and TRBJ1-2; D is uncertain. Trimming stripped 0 bases from V and 4 bases from J, with 12 bases between. The germline CDR1 and CDR2 sequences are LGHDT and YNNKEL (reference sequence). This CDR3 contains 15 residues. The CDR3 region has the DNA TGTGCCAGCAGCCAAGAAGATGATAAAGGCTATGGCTACACCTTC. This encodes CASSQEDDKGYGYTF.

A word on this clonotype: A junction end diverges from the germline sequence, so it may reflect a read error. The rearrangement joins TRBV3-1 to TRBJ1-2; maybe TRBD1 (6 bases). Germline-derived CDR1 and CDR2 are LGHDT and YNNKEL (reference sequence). This CDR3 contains 17 residues. The CDR3 bases are TGTGCCAGCAGCCAAAGGGGGGCGGGGAACCGTCCGAATGGCTGCACCTTC. Protein product: CASSQRGAGNRPNGCTF.

This clonotype has a handful of counts. This chain links TRBV29-1 with TRBJ2-3; a possible D gene is TRBD2 (6 bases). With 8 bases removed from V and 0 bases from J, the gap between germline ends came to 18 bases. Germline lookup yields CDR1 SQVTM and CDR2 ANQGSEA. There are 15 residues in the CDR3. CDR3 sequence reads: CSSIGGHTSTDTQYF. In DNA, the CDR3 is TGCAGCTCAATAGGAGGGCACACTAGCACAGATACGCAGTATTTT.

This clonotype has more than one count but fewer than ten. The rearrangement links TRBV5-1 to TRBJ1-4; 9 bases map to TRBD1. The CDR3 consists of 15 residues. V lost 4 bases to trimming and J lost 5 bases; unmatched junction nucleotides: 6. Germline CDR1 SGHRS, CDR2 YFSETQ. The CDR3 DNA is TGCGCCAGCAGCCGCCAGGGACAGGGAAATGAAAAACTGTTTTTT. Translated, it gives CASSRQGQGNEKLFF.

The V gene is TRBV7-2, the J gene TRBJ1-2; TRBD1 matches at 7 bases. Germline lookup yields CDR1 SGHTA and CDR2 FQGNSA. The J segment lost 4 bases and the V segment lost 5 bases, leaving 7 bases of the junction unmatched. This CDR3 is built from 14 residues. The CDR3 bases are TGTGCCAGCAGCACCGAGGGACAGTCCTATGGCTACACCTTC. Its translation: CASSTEGQSYGYTF.